The present T cell receptor (beta chain) was sequenced within a study of T-cell reconstitution after alpha-beta-depleted transplantation in children. Findings and limits, study-wide: Day-60 TCRbeta diversity that was high in some patients was derived from surviving recipient T cells and thymic progenitors.

Regarding this clonotype: Its matching antigen is unknown.

Trimming cost V 1 base and J 2 bases, with 11 bases left between them. Germline CDR1 and CDR2: SGDLS and YYNGEE. The CDR3 runs 15 residues. Unique molecular identifiers were used in preparing the TCRbeta library. TCRdb re-analysed the PCR reads in MiXCR, keeping a single row per CDR3 protein. The sample consists of 400,000 to 450,000 distinct CDR3 sequences, 43% of them appearing once. The sequence was collected from a girl aged 2-10 years with aplastic anemia, due to receive a stem cell transplant. The rearrangement links TRBV9 to TRBJ2-3, with D perhaps matching TRBD1 (6 bases). Specimen: PBMCs, collected before TCRalphabeta/CD19-depleted stem cell transplant. CDR3 nucleotide sequence: TGTGCCAGCAGCGTAAGGGGGTCCTCCACAGATACGCAGTATTTT. Protein product: CASSVRGSSTDTQYF.